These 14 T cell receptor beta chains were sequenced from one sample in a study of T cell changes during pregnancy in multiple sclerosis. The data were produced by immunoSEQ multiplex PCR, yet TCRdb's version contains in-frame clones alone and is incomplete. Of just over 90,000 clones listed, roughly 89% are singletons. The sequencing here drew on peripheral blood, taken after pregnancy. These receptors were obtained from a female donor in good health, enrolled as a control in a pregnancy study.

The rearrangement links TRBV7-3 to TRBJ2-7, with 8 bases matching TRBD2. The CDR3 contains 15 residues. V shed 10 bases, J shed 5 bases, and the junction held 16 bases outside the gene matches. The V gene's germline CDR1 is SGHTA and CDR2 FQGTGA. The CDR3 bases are TGTGCCAACCATTCACCAGATAGCGGGGTTAACGAGCAGTACTTC. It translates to CANHSPDSGVNEQYF.

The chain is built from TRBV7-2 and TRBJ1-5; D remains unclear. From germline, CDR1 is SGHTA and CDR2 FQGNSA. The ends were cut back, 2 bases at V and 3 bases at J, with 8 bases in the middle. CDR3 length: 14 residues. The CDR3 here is CASSLLADNQPQHF. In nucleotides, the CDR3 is TGTGCCAGCAGCTTATTAGCAGACAATCAGCCCCAGCATTTT.

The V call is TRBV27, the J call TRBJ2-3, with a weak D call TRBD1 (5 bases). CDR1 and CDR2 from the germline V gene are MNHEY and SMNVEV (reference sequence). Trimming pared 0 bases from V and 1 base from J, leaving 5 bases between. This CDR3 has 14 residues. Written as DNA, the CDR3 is TGTGCCAGCAGTTTATCGACAGGCACAGATACGCAGTATTTT. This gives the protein CASSLSTGTDTQYF.

The CDR3 sequence: CASSLSGGEQFF. In DNA, the CDR3 is TGTGCCAGCAGTCTATCGGGGGGGGAGCAGTTCTTC. The gene calls are TRBV6-6 and TRBJ2-1, with 8 bases that match TRBD2. V was clipped by 5 bases and J by 10 bases; unmatched bases: 4. CDR3 size: 12 residues. The germline CDR1 and CDR2 sequences are MNHNY and SVGAGI (reference sequence).

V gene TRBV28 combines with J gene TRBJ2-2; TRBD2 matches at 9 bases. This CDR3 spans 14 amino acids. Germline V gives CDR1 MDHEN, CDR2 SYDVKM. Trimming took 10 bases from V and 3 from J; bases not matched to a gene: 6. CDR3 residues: CATQRGGDTGELFF. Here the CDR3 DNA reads TGTGCCACCCAACGCGGGGGGGACACCGGGGAGCTGTTTTTT. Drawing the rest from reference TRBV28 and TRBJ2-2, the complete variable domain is DVKVTQSSRYLVKRTGEKVFLECVQDMDHENMFWYRQDPGLGLRLIYFSYDVKMKEKGDIPEGYSVSREKKERFSLILESASTNQTSMYLCATQRGGDTGELFFGEGSRLTVL.

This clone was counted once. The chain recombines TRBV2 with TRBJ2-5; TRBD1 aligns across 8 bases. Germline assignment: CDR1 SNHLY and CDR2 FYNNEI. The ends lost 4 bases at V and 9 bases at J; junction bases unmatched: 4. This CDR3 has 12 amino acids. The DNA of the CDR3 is TGTGCCAGCAGTGGGACAGGGCTGGCCCAGTACTTC. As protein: CASSGTGLAQYF.

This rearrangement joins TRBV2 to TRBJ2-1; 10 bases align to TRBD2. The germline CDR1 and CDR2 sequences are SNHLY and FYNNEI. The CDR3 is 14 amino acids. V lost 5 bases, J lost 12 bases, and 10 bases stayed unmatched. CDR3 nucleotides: TGTGCCAGCAGTCTATTAGCGGGGGGCCAGTGGCAGTTCTTC. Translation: CASSLLAGGQWQFF. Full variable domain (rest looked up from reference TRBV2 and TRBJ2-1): EPEVTQTPSHQVTQMGQEVILRCVPISNHLYFYWYRQILGQKVEFLVSFYNNEISEKSEIFDDQFSVERPDGSNFTLKIRSTKLEDSAMYFCASSLLAGGQWQFFGPGTRLTVL.

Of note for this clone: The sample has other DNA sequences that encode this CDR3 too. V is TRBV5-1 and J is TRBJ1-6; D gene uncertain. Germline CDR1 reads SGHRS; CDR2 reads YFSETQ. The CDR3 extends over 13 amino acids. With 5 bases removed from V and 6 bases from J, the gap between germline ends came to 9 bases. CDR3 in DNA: TGCGCCAGCAGTTCTACGTTTAATTCACCCCTCCACTTT. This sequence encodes CASSSTFNSPLHF.

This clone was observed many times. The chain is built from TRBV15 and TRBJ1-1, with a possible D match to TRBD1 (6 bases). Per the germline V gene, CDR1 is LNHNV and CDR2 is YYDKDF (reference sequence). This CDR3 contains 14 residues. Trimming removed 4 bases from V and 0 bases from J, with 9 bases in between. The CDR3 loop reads CATSKDSMNTEAFF. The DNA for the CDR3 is TGTGCCACCAGCAAGGACAGTATGAACACTGAAGCTTTCTTT.

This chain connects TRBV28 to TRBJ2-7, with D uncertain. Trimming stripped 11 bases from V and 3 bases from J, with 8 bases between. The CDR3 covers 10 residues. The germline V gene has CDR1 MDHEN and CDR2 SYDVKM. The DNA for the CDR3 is TGTGCCTCCGGCGGCTACGAGCAGTACTTC. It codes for CASGGYEQYF.

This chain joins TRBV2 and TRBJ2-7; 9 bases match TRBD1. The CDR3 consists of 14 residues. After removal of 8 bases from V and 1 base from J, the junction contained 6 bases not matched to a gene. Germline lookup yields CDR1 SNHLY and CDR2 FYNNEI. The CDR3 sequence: CASLRQGVSYEQYF. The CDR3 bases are TGTGCCAGCTTAAGACAGGGGGTTTCCTACGAGCAGTACTTC.

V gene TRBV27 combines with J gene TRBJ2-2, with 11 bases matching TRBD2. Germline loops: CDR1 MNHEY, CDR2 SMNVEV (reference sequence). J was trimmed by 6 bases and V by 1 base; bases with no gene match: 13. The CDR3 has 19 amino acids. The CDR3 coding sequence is TGTGCCAGCAGTTTATTCGTAGCGGGGGGGCTTGTGGCATCCGGGGAGCTGTTTTTT. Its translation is CASSLFVAGGLVASGELFF.

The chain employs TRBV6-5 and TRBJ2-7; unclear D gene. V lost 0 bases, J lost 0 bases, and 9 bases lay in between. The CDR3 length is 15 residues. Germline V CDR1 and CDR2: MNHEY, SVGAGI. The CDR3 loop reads CASSYSIAGSYEQYF. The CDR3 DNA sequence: TGTGCCAGCAGTTACTCGATTGCCGGCTCCTACGAGCAGTACTTC.

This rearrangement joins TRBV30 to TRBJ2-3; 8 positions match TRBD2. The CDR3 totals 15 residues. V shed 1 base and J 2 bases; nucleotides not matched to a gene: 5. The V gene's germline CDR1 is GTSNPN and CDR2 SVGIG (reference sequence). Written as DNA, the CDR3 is TGTGCCTGGAGTGGGTGGCGGGGGGACACAGATACGCAGTATTTT. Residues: CAWSGWRGDTDTQYF.